This paragraph reports one TCR beta chain. This clone was seen a handful of times. The antigen it binds to is not known. Base qualities are not at hand, and no much larger clone is one base apart. From its cysteine to its phenylalanine, the CDR3 spans 14 amino acids. CDR3 DNA is the only sequence kept; it has 42 bases, read in frame from the first base. Based on the germline V gene, the CDR1 and CDR2 sequences are SGHDN and FVKESK. V ends up 3 bases short and J 9 bases short, with an unmatched junction base count of 5. The CDR3 regions of human TCRbeta chains were subjected to immunosequencing. As for the authors' bioinformatics: TCRs in the repertoires were compared against a reference library of SARS-CoV-2-specific TCRs that had been generated with the MIRA antigen-specificity platform. Breadth meant the fraction of unique TCRs that were SARS-CoV-2-associated, whereas depth meant the fraction of total T cells that were SARS-CoV-2-associated. Using the MIRA data, every spike-specific TCR was mapped to the spike region that the TCR reacted to and assigned to either a CD4 or a CD8 class. Log10-transformed breadth and depth values were compared by one-way ANOVA with Sidak's multiple comparisons tests. Held by TCRdb, this immuneACCESS table contains in-frame sequences only and omits some clones. Under half of the omission traces to an unresolved V gene where checked; the cause of the rest is unknown. V and J calls and clone size follow that table, whereas D and trimming were derived from the DNA. Across this sample there are some 80,000 clones, with around 80% seen only once. 25% to 30% of the sample goes to the ten largest clones.

The record originates from a study of T cell responses to AZD1222 COVID-19 vaccine (dated by TCRdb to about 2021). About the study as a whole: A total of approximately 240 trial participants underwent TCR sequencing, of whom 207 had received two doses of AZD1222 and around 25 had received two doses of the MenACWY control vaccine. Trial participants were enrolled by age into 18-55, 56-69 and 70-plus year subgroups, with around 150, 28 and 57 TCR-sequenced participants respectively.

This specimen's time point label, per the study, means: about 28 days (+/-7) after the second vaccine dose. In light of the paper, this sample's treatment or condition label describes: meningococcal conjugate vaccine given as trial control. Vaccinee samples came from UK trials COV001 and COV002, including a single-blind randomized controlled phase 2/3 trial of AZD1222 (ChAdOx1 nCoV-19) in healthy adults. For TCRbeta chain sequencing, PBMC samples were collected from trial participants at day 0 and at day 28 after the second dose. Broad study findings and their caveats: Reportedly, almost half of the unique spike-specific TCRs recognized epitopes lying outside the regions that are mutated in the B.1.351 and B.1.1.7 variants. Spike-specific TCR breadth and depth rose significantly after two AZD1222 doses compared with day 0 and with MenACWY recipients. CD4 TCRs associated with the vaccine covered the entire spike protein, and the dominant responses were in regions 160-218 and 743-854. Conclusions about previously exposed vaccinees are limited because only six or seven AZD1222 recipients were SARS-CoV-2 seropositive at baseline. In the small 56-69-year group, the increase in depth fell short of significance, most likely because of low power. No day 14 peak-response samples were available, so repertoires were characterized only after the peak T cell response. Participants were mostly white British and included more females than males, and it was suggested by the authors that clonal diversity may have been underestimated.

This sample comprised peripheral blood, obtained 28 days after the second dose of the MenACWY control vaccine. Recombination joined TRBV14 with TRBJ1-6; 7 bases in the middle match TRBD1. This clonotype was sampled from an adult who received the MenACWY meningococcal vaccine as a control. CDR3 sequence: CASSQNRGGSPLHF. The DNA sequence is TGTGCCAGCAGCCAGAACAGGGGAGGTTCACCCCTCCACTTT.